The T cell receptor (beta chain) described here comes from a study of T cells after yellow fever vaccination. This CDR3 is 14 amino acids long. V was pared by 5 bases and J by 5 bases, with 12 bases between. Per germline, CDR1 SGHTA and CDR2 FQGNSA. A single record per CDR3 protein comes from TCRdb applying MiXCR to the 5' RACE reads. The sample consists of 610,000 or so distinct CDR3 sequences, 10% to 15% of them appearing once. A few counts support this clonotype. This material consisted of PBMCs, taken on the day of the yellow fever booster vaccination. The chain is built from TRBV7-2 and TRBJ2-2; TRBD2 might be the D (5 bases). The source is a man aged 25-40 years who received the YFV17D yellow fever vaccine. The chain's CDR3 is CASSLSLATGELFF. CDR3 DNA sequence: TGTGCCAGCAGCCTCTCTCTAGCTACCGGGGAGCTGTTTTTT. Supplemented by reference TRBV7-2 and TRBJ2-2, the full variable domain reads GAGVSQSPSNKVTEKGKDVELRCDPISGHTALYWYRQSLGQGLEFLIYFQGNSAPDKSGLPSDRFSAERTGGSVSTLTIQRTQQEDSAVYLCASSLSLATGELFFGEGSRLTVL.